This TCR beta chain was obtained from a study of cytomegalovirus exposure and HLA in healthy donors. Notes on the study in general: Altogether, 164 TCR beta chains were recorded as cytomegalovirus-associated. Three CMV-associated chains proved CMV antigen-specific in vitro.

The data were produced by immunoSEQ multiplex PCR, yet TCRdb's version contains in-frame clones alone and is incomplete. The table lists about 130,000 clones, approximately 84% of them singletons. The V end lost 6 bases, the J end lost 2 bases, and 14 bases lay between the germline ends. Looked up from germline, CDR1 is MNHEY and CDR2 is SVGAGI. This CDR3 has 14 residues. Turning to this clone: The antigen is not known.

The chain links TRBV6-5 to TRBJ2-7; TRBD2 might be the D (6 bases). Sequencing was carried out using PBMCs. This receptor was obtained from a man aged 25 to 45 in good health and CMV-seropositive. The CDR3 protein is CASSPREWTYEQYF. CDR3 DNA sequence: TGTGCCAGCAGCCCCCGGGAGTGGACCTACGAGCAGTACTTC.